The clone carrying this T cell receptor (beta chain) has a handful of counts. Its antigen is unknown. The sample originates from a study of identical twins. Study-wide points: Twins showed weaker excess sharing in their beta out-of-frame sequences. Alpha sequences out of frame and shared by twins had excess low generation probability. Model-predicted out-of-frame TCR alpha sharing fell below observed values in monozygotic twins.

Trimming cost V 0 bases and J 4 bases, with 12 bases left between them. CDR1 and CDR2 (germline): KGHDR, SFDVKD. The CDR3 loop spans 16 amino acids. A template switching step contributed a universal primer site, while unique molecular identifiers were present in the cDNA. TCRdb reprocessed the 5' RACE reads via MiXCR and lists one record per CDR3 protein. The sample lists about 530,000 distinct CDR3 sequences, approximately 20% occurring once. The same data also went into a second study, on yellow fever vaccine responses in identical twins.

The sequencing input was CD4+ T cells sorted from blood. This receptor was identified in a woman under 30 in good health. V usage is TRBV24-1 and J usage is TRBJ2-1; D may be TRBD1 (5 bases). The CDR3 bases are TGTGCCACCAGTGATTTGAGCAGGGTGGTGTACAATGAGCAGTTCTTC. Protein product: CATSDLSRVVYNEQFF.